This T cell receptor beta chain comes out of a study of cytomegalovirus exposure and HLA in healthy donors. CDR1 SGHNT and CDR2 YYREEE come from the germline V gene (reference sequence). V was trimmed by 4 bases and J by 6 bases, leaving 16 bases between them. The CDR3 extends over 15 amino acids. General study findings and limits: Rates of TCR association differed by HLA locus in a later analysis, with DRB1 highest and HLA-C lowest. Researchers had no immune exposure information except CMV serostatus available.

Regarding this clone: Its antigen is not identified.

PCR was performed using 60 Vbeta and 13 Jbeta primers. Original data processing: Approximately 86 million unique TCR beta chains, some 9.9 million shared, were counted in a later analysis. Some clones are missing from TCRdb's copy, which holds only in-frame ones; the method was immunoSEQ multiplex PCR. That table supplies the V and J calls and clone size; D and trimming were determined from the DNA. Of 110,000 to 150,000 clones in the sample, 70% to 80% were seen once. Sequencing input: PBMCs. The clonotype originates from a female donor in good health and CMV-seronegative. The J gene is TRBJ1-4, the V gene TRBV5-4, with a weak D call TRBD1 (6 bases). The CDR3 nucleotides are TGTGCCAGCAGCAACGCGGGGGCACCCTATGAAAAACTGTTTTTT. This encodes CASSNAGAPYEKLFF.